This is a list of T cell receptor beta chains from one sample in a study of cytomegalovirus exposure and HLA in healthy donors. The method was immunoSEQ multiplex PCR; TCRdb's version includes in-frame clones alone and lacks a portion of them. This sample carries over 120,000 clones, 75% to 90% of them seen once, and the ten largest clones take 8% to 9.5%. Sequenced material: PBMCs. Receptors were obtained from a woman under 30 in good health and CMV-seropositive. CDR3s include the opening cysteine and the closing phenylalanine or tryptophan. A D gene is named only where the DNA matches it firmly. Clone size is stated in some rows and not others, as once, few, many or a class when expanded.

CDR3aa	CDR3nt	abundance	d_gene	v_gene	j_gene
CASRAGTGAYNEQFF	TGTGCCAGCAGGGCCGGGACAGGAGCCTACAATGAGCAGTTCTTC	-	TRBD1	TRBV28	TRBJ2-1
CASSVDGREDETQYF	TGTGCCAGCAGCGTAGACGGCAGGGAGGACGAGACCCAGTACTTC	-	-	TRBV9	TRBJ2-5
CASSPAASPYEQYF	TGTGCCAGCTCACCAGCAGCGTCACCCTACGAGCAGTACTTC	-	-	TRBV18	TRBJ2-7
CASSAGYEQFF	TGTGCCAGCAGTGCAGGGTATGAGCAGTTCTTC	few	-	TRBV2	TRBJ2-1
CASSLGGGQYNEQFF	TGCGCCAGCAGCTTGGGCGGGGGGCAGTACAATGAGCAGTTCTTC	-	TRBD2	TRBV5-1	TRBJ2-1
CASSPGVVQETQYF	TGCGCCAGCAGCCCCGGTGTGGTTCAAGAGACCCAGTACTTC	-	-	TRBV5-1	TRBJ2-5
CASKVGGYNQPQHF	TGTGCCAGCAAGGTGGGAGGGTACAATCAGCCCCAGCATTTT	-	-	TRBV27	TRBJ1-5
CASSFGQGYDYTF	TGTGCCAGCAGTTTCGGACAGGGTTATGACTACACCTTC	few	TRBD1	TRBV27	TRBJ1-2
CASRAHRAYGYTF	TGTGCCAGCAGGGCCCACAGGGCCTATGGCTACACCTTC	-	-	TRBV27	TRBJ1-2
CASTGQAATNEKLFF	TGTGCCAGCACGGGACAGGCTGCAACTAATGAAAAACTGTTTTTT	-	TRBD1	TRBV2	TRBJ1-4
CASSQGQGFNYGYTF	TGCGCCAGCAGCCAGGGTCAGGGATTTAACTATGGCTACACCTTC	-	-	TRBV4-1	TRBJ1-2
CATRGGELPQHF	TGTGCCACCCGGGGGGGGGAGTTGCCCCAGCATTTT	-	-	TRBV19	TRBJ1-5
CASSYPGTATSTDTQYF	TGTGCCAGCAGTTATCCCGGGACAGCCACTAGCACAGATACGCAGTATTTT	-	TRBD1	TRBV28	TRBJ2-3
CASSLRTSGGPYYEQYF	TGTGCCAGCAGTTTACGGACTAGCGGGGGGCCCTACTACGAGCAGTACTTC	-	TRBD2	TRBV27	TRBJ2-7
CATSREGGSTDTQYF	TGTGCCACCAGCAGAGAGGGGGGATCAACAGATACGCAGTATTTT	-	-	TRBV15	TRBJ2-3
CASSIWSGSNQPQHF	TGTGCCAGTAGTATATGGTCGGGGAGCAATCAGCCCCAGCATTTT	-	-	TRBV19	TRBJ1-5
CASKKGLAGNTDTQYF	TGTGCCAGCAAAAAGGGACTAGCGGGTAACACAGATACGCAGTATTTT	-	TRBD2	TRBV27	TRBJ2-3
CASSGISRGSSGAQETQYF	TGTGCCAGCAGCGGAATCTCACGGGGGTCTAGCGGGGCTCAAGAGACCCAGTACTTC	-	TRBD2	TRBV7-9	TRBJ2-5
CATDSAGVNTEAFF	TGTGCCACCGACAGTGCCGGAGTGAACACTGAAGCTTTCTTT	-	-	TRBV6-6	TRBJ1-1
CASSQDALGGGTDTQYF	TGCGCCAGCAGCCAAGACGCACTGGGGGGGGGCACAGATACGCAGTATTTT	-	TRBD2	TRBV4-3	TRBJ2-3
CASSILPSVQFF	TGTGCCAGTAGTATTCTCCCCTCGGTGCAGTTCTTC	-	-	TRBV19	TRBJ2-1
CATTGTLYSPLHF	TGTGCCACAACAGGAACCCTGTATTCACCCCTCCACTTT	-	-	TRBV28	TRBJ1-6
CASKTRDRVHEQYF	TGTGCCAGCAAAACCCGGGACAGGGTACACGAGCAGTACTTC	-	TRBD1	TRBV27	TRBJ2-7
CASSLGGLTEAFF	TGCGCCAGCAGCTTGGGGGGGCTCACTGAAGCTTTCTTT	-	-	TRBV5-1	TRBJ1-1
CASSSTGGNSPLHF	TGTGCCAGCAGTTCGACAGGGGGTAACTCACCCCTCCACTTT	-	TRBD1	TRBV2	TRBJ1-6
CASSTRGQNTEAFF	TGTGCCAGCAGTACACGTGGACAGAACACTGAAGCTTTCTTT	-	-	TRBV6-1	TRBJ1-1
CASSTGTATNEKLFF	TGTGCCAGTAGTACCGGGACTGCAACTAATGAAAAACTGTTTTTT	-	-	TRBV19	TRBJ1-4
CASRGTGRVYEQYF	TGCGCCAGCAGGGGGACAGGTAGGGTCTACGAGCAGTACTTC	once	TRBD1	TRBV5-1	TRBJ2-7
CASSSGGGTGELFF	TGTGCCAGCAGCTCAGGTGGTGGGACCGGGGAGCTGTTTTTT	-	-	TRBV7-2	TRBJ2-2
CASSPGQGKYEQYF	TGTGCCAGCAGTCCGGGACAGGGAAAGTACGAGCAGTACTTC	many	TRBD1	TRBV28	TRBJ2-7
CASSQFGGTGELFF	TGTGCCAGCTCACAATTCGGGGGGACCGGGGAGCTGTTTTTT	-	TRBD2	TRBV18	TRBJ2-2
CASAGGNTGELFF	TGTGCCAGCGCGGGGGGGAACACCGGGGAGCTGTTTTTT	-	TRBD2	TRBV6-4	TRBJ2-2
CAISTSGGSSYNSPLHF	TGTGCCATCAGCACATCAGGGGGAAGCTCCTATAATTCACCCCTCCACTTT	once	TRBD1	TRBV10-3	TRBJ1-6
CAWRPGTGGIYGYTF	TGTGCCTGGAGGCCCGGGACAGGGGGCATCTATGGCTACACCTTC	-	TRBD1	TRBV30	TRBJ1-2
CASSRYRGLGEKLFF	TGTGCCAGTAGTAGGTACAGGGGGCTCGGGGAAAAACTGTTTTTT	-	TRBD1	TRBV19	TRBJ1-4
CASSLAQQGANEQFF	TGCGCCAGCAGCTTGGCCCAACAGGGAGCAAATGAGCAGTTCTTC	-	-	TRBV5-1	TRBJ2-1
CASSAPGLRREQYF	TGTGCCAGCAGCGCACCGGGACTTCGGCGCGAGCAGTACTTC	-	-	TRBV7-9	TRBJ2-7
CASSIGRAADNTEAFF	TGTGCCAGTAGTATAGGGCGGGCCGCAGATAACACTGAAGCTTTCTTT	-	-	TRBV19	TRBJ1-1
CASSQRASEYEKLFF	TGTGCCAGCAGCCAGCGGGCCTCGGAATATGAAAAACTGTTTTTT	once	-	TRBV11-2	TRBJ1-4
CASSQGLAGGETQYF	TGCGCCAGCAGCCAAGGACTAGCGGGGGGGGAGACCCAGTACTTC	-	TRBD2	TRBV4-3	TRBJ2-5
CASRAGSYEQYF	TGTGCCAGCAGGGCAGGATCCTACGAGCAGTACTTC	-	-	TRBV6-5	TRBJ2-7
CASSQPPDSLMNTEAFF	TGTGCCAGCAGCCAGCCCCCTGACAGCCTCATGAACACTGAAGCTTTCTTT	-	-	TRBV5-6	TRBJ1-1
CASSWTGASAEAFF	TGTGCCAGTAGTTGGACAGGGGCGAGCGCTGAAGCTTTCTTT	-	TRBD1	TRBV19	TRBJ1-1
CASSQEEMAYGYTF	TGTGCCAGCAGCCAAGAGGAGATGGCCTATGGCTACACCTTC	-	-	TRBV4-2	TRBJ1-2
CASSGQLAGGIYNEQFF	TGTGCCAGCAGCGGCCAACTAGCGGGGGGGATATACAATGAGCAGTTCTTC	-	TRBD2	TRBV9	TRBJ2-1
CSVRQGLNSYEQYF	TGCAGCGTTCGACAGGGTCTGAACTCCTACGAGCAGTACTTC	-	TRBD1	TRBV29-1	TRBJ2-7